This T cell receptor (beta chain) was recorded in a study of blood T cells in healthy people across ages. At least ten counts were recorded for this clonotype. The CDR3 totals 14 residues. Germline CDR1 is KGHDR and CDR2 is SFDVKD. Trimming cost V 2 bases and J 2 bases, with 8 bases left between them. A J-beta primer mix and a sample-barcoded 5' primer were used in a second PCR of roughly 7 to 12 cycles. TCRdb re-called the 5' RACE reads through MiXCR, storing one row per CDR3 protein. Among 550,000 to 650,000 distinct CDR3 sequences listed, roughly 31% were seen once. Samples each yielded at least 5.5 micrograms of total RNA.

The TCR was taken from an elderly woman in good health. This sequence joins TRBV24-1 and TRBJ2-5; tentative D call: TRBD2 (6 bases). Sequenced sample: blood. The CDR3 nucleotides are TGTGCCACCAGTGATTCGGGACTTCAAGAGACCCAGTACTTC. This translates into CATSDSGLQETQYF.